Shown below are 18 T cell receptor beta chains from a single sample sequenced in a study of T-cell reconstitution after alpha-beta-depleted transplantation in children. Preparing the TCRbeta library involved the use of unique molecular identifiers. TCRdb called the PCR reads again in MiXCR, with one record for every CDR3 protein. In the table there are a few hundred thousand distinct CDR3 sequences, roughly 18% of which are singletons. The sequencing here drew on PBMCs from the stem cell graft donor, taken from the stem cell graft. These receptors all stem from a human donor who donated a stem cell graft to a child with acute lymphoblastic leukemia.

This clonotype was detected only a few times. The chain couples TRBV20-1 to TRBJ2-7; tentatively, D is TRBD2 (6 bases). This CDR3 has 13 amino acids. The V gene's germline CDR1 is DFQATT and CDR2 SNEGSKA (reference sequence). CDR3 coding DNA: TGCGGTACCGGACTATCCCGTTCCTACGAGCAGTACTTC. It is translated as CGTGLSRSYEQYF.

The chain recombines TRBV12-3 or TRBV12-4 with TRBJ1-3; D not resolved. Trimming took off 2 bases at V and 0 bases at J, with 5 bases between the two ends. The CDR3 consists of 14 residues. CDR3 bases: TGTGCCAGCAGTTTAAGTAGCTCTGGAAACACCATATATTTT. It yields the protein CASSLSSSGNTIYF.

The chain is built from TRBV18 and TRBJ2-3, with a possible D match to TRBD1 (5 bases). Trimming left V 2 bases short and J 5 bases short, with 14 bases between. Germline-derived CDR1 and CDR2 are KGHSH and LQKENI. The CDR3 sequence is 15 residues long. CDR3 sequence: CASSPDSQLKDTQYF. CDR3 bases: TGTGCCAGCTCACCAGACAGCCAACTAAAAGATACGCAGTATTTT.

This chain links TRBV7-3 with TRBJ2-3; 14 bases agree with TRBD2. Germline V CDR1 and CDR2: SGHTA, FQGTGA. V lost 1 base and J lost 0; bases outside the gene matches: 15. This CDR3 is built from 22 residues. Written as DNA, the CDR3 is TGTGCCAGCAGCTTAATAGGGGGATTTTGGACTAGCGGGAGGAGGAGCACAGATACGCAGTATTTT. Its protein product is CASSLIGGFWTSGRRSTDTQYF. The full variable domain, its missing parts supplied by reference TRBV7-3 and TRBJ2-3, is GAGVSQTPSNKVTEKGKYVELRCDPISGHTALYWYRQSLGQGPEFLIYFQGTGAADDSGLPNDRFFAVRPEGSVSTLKIQRTERGDSAVYLCASSLIGGFWTSGRRSTDTQYFGPGTRLTVL.

This clonotype was picked up a small number of times. The chain links TRBV9 to TRBJ2-7; D is possibly TRBD2 (6 bases). V was pared by 4 bases and J by 3 bases, with 17 bases between. Germline V CDR1 and CDR2: SGDLS, YYNGEE. CDR3 length: 15 residues. The CDR3 region is CASSPEASGRYEQYF. The CDR3 DNA reads as TGTGCCAGCAGCCCAGAGGCCAGCGGGCGCTACGAGCAGTACTTC. The full variable domain, its missing parts supplied by reference TRBV9 and TRBJ2-7, is DSGVTQTPKHLITATGQRVTLRCSPRSGDLSVYWYQQSLDQGLQFLIQYYNGEERAKGNILERFSAQQFPDLHSELNLSSLELGDSALYFCASSPEASGRYEQYFGPGTRLTVT.

This clonotype has more than one count but fewer than ten. The chain is built from TRBV6-1 and TRBJ1-1; D remains ambiguous. The germline gives CDR1 MNHNS, CDR2 SASEGT. V was cut by 3 bases and J by 1 base, with 12 bases left in between. This CDR3 region has 15 residues. The CDR3 here is CASSENKARNTEAFF. The CDR3 DNA reads as TGTGCCAGCAGTGAGAATAAAGCAAGGAACACTGAAGCTTTCTTT.

This chain links TRBV5-6 with TRBJ2-1; D unresolved. The CDR3 has 11 residues. The germline V gene encodes CDR1 SGHDT and CDR2 YYEEEE. V lost 1 base and J lost 8, with 4 bases in between. CDR3: CASSLFHEQFF. The DNA for the CDR3 is TGTGCCAGCAGCTTGTTCCATGAGCAGTTCTTC.

J is TRBJ1-2 and V is TRBV12-3 or TRBV12-4; 8 bases are a match to TRBD1. This CDR3 has 15 amino acids. The V segment lost 6 bases and the J segment 4 bases; nucleotides outside the gene matches: 10. CDR3 sequence (DNA): TGTGCCAGCAGAATGGGCCAGGGGGCGGGCTATGGCTACACCTTC. It codes for CASRMGQGAGYGYTF.

The V gene is TRBV20-1, the J gene TRBJ1-1; a weak D match, TRBD1 (5 bases). Trimming pared 6 bases from V and 1 base from J, leaving 9 bases between. This CDR3 has 12 residues. The V gene's germline CDR1 is DFQATT and CDR2 SNEGSKA (reference sequence). Here the CDR3 reads CSATGSNTEAFF. CDR3 nucleotide sequence: TGCAGTGCAACAGGATCGAACACTGAAGCTTTCTTT.

This clonotype was picked up a small number of times. This rearrangement joins TRBV7-9 to TRBJ2-3; TRBD2 agrees at 9 bases. V lost 6 bases and J lost 3; bases outside the gene matches: 7. Germline assignment: CDR1 SEHNR and CDR2 FQNEAQ (reference sequence). CDR3 size: 15 residues. CDR3 nucleotides: TGTGCCAGCAGTCCGTTTAGCGGGGGAACAGATACGCAGTATTTT. This gives the protein CASSPFSGGTDTQYF.

The CDR3 is CASSYSSQGPNTEAFF. CDR3 DNA sequence: TGTGCCAGCAGTTACTCGAGTCAGGGACCTAACACTGAAGCTTTCTTT. V is TRBV6-5 and J is TRBJ1-1, with D possibly matching TRBD1 (5 bases). Germline CDR1 reads MNHEY; CDR2 reads SVGAGI. Trimming took 0 bases from V and 2 from J, leaving 13 bases between them. The CDR3 has 16 amino acids.

This rearrangement joins TRBV6-5 to TRBJ1-1; maybe TRBD1 (5 bases). This CDR3 is 15 amino acids long. The V and J ends lost 0 bases and 0 bases respectively, with 8 bases between them. Germline lookup yields CDR1 MNHEY and CDR2 SVGAGI. CDR3 amino acids: CASSYSTQVNTEAFF. In DNA, the CDR3 is TGTGCCAGCAGTTACTCGACACAGGTGAACACTGAAGCTTTCTTT.

This clonotype has more than one count but fewer than ten. The rearrangement uses TRBV5-1 and TRBJ1-2, with TRBD1 matching 12 bases. The J segment lost 7 bases and the V segment lost 3 bases, leaving 22 bases of the junction unmatched. The CDR3 loop spans 20 amino acids. CDR1 and CDR2 (germline): SGHRS, YFSETQ. DNA for the CDR3: TGCGCCAGCAGCTCATTAAATCCGGGACAGGGGGCACGTGGGTACGGTGGCTACACCTTC. Translating gives CASSSLNPGQGARGYGGYTF.

The V gene is TRBV15, the J gene TRBJ2-1, with 7 nucleotides matching TRBD1. Germline V CDR1 and CDR2: LNHNV, YYDKDF (reference sequence). The V gene end was trimmed by 5 bases and the J gene end by 1 base; junction bases not matched to a gene: 5. This CDR3 comprises 15 residues. The CDR3 nucleotides are TGTGCCACCAGCGGGGACAGACCATCCTACAATGAGCAGTTCTTC. Translation gives CATSGDRPSYNEQFF.

This clonotype was observed a handful of times. The V and J genes are TRBV5-1 and TRBJ2-1; 9 bases match TRBD1. The ends lost 7 bases at V and 8 bases at J; junction bases unmatched: 13. From germline, CDR1 is SGHRS and CDR2 YFSETQ. The CDR3 spans 15 residues. CDR3 coding DNA: TGCGCCAGCGGCCGAACAGGGGGCTTTGGCGATGAGCAGTTCTTC. Its translation: CASGRTGGFGDEQFF.

This clonotype appeared a few times. J is TRBJ2-2 and V is TRBV12-3 or TRBV12-4, with D possibly TRBD1 on 6 matching bases. The CDR3 is 16 residues long. With 0 bases removed from V and 4 bases from J, the gap between germline ends came to 12 bases. As DNA, the CDR3 is TGTGCCAGCAGTTTAGCCGGGCCCAGGGGCACCGGGGAGCTGTTTTTT. Encoded protein: CASSLAGPRGTGELFF.

The chain has TRBV18 and TRBJ2-7; weak D call: TRBD1 (6 bases). Looked up from germline, CDR1 is KGHSH and CDR2 is LQKENI. The CDR3 loop spans 16 amino acids. The germline V and J ends were trimmed by 2 bases and 0 bases, with 14 bases remaining between them. CDR3 amino acids: CASSPRGRGSSYEQYF. CDR3 DNA sequence: TGTGCCAGCTCACCAAGGGGCAGGGGAAGCTCCTACGAGCAGTACTTC. Using reference TRBV18 and TRBJ2-7 for the parts outside the CDR3, the full variable domain is NAGVMQNPRHLVRRRGQEARLRCSPMKGHSHVYWYRQLPEEGLKFMVYLQKENIIDESGMPKERFSAEFPKEGPSILRIQQVVRGDSAAYFCASSPRGRGSSYEQYFGPGTRLTVT.

This clonotype was counted once. The chain is built from TRBV27 and TRBJ2-1, with 9 positions matching TRBD2. Germline V gene lookup returns CDR1 MNHEY and CDR2 SMNVEV (reference sequence). Unmatched junction bases numbered 9, after V lost 8 bases and J lost 7 bases. CDR3 length equals 14 residues. CDR3 sequence (DNA): TGTGCCAGCGGAGACGCGGGAGGGCGGAATGAGCAGTTCTTC. Translated: CASGDAGGRNEQFF.